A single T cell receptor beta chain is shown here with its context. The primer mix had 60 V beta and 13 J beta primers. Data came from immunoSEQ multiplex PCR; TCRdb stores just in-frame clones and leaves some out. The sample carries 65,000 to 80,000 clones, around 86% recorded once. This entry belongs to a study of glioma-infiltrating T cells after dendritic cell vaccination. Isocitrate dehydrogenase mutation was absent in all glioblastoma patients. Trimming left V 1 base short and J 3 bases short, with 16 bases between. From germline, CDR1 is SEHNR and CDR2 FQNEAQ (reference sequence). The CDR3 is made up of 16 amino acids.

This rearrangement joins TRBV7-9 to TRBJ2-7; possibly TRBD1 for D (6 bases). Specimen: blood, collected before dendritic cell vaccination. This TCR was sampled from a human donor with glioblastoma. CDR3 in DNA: TGTGCCAGCAGCTTAGGGAGCGAAAACAGGGACTACGAGCAGTACTTC. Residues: CASSLGSENRDYEQYF.